The rows below give T cell receptor beta chains drawn from one sample of a study of T cell repertoires in cytomegalovirus infection. TCRdb fed the reads into MiXCR, producing one record per CDR3 protein. This sample has about 400,000 distinct CDR3 sequences, with 15% to 20% found just once. The sample consisted of PBMCs. The origin of the receptors is a human donor in good health (CMV status not recorded). Some clones in this sample may be carry-over from other donors' samples. Each CDR3 is given with its conserved first and last residue. The D gene is left open where the match is weak. Size values are once, few and many counts, or a class for expanded clones, and some rows have none.

v_gene	abundance	d_gene	j_gene	CDR3aa	CDR3nt
TRBV7-2	many	TRBD1	TRBJ2-1	CASSPRGGQGANEQFF	TGTGCCAGCAGCCCCCGTGGCGGACAGGGGGCCAATGAGCAGTTCTTC
TRBV19	many	TRBD1	TRBJ1-6	CASRDRGRYNSPLHF	TGTGCCAGTCGCGACAGGGGACGTTATAATTCACCCCTCCACTTT
TRBV4-1	few	.	TRBJ1-4	CASSQGPGAGEKLFF	TGCGCCAGCAGCCAGGGCCCCGGGGCTGGGGAAAAACTGTTTTTT
TRBV6-2/TRBV6-3	.	TRBD2	TRBJ2-7	CASSPGGSYYEQYF	TGTGCCAGCAGTCCGGGAGGATCCTATTACGAGCAGTACTTC
TRBV5-5	few	.	TRBJ1-2	CASSSGPDDPAGYGYTF	TGTGCCAGCAGCTCTGGTCCTGATGACCCGGCGGGCTATGGCTACACCTTC
TRBV4-2	.	.	TRBJ1-5	CASSQDGKFDQPQHF	TGTGCCAGCAGCCAAGACGGGAAATTCGATCAGCCCCAGCATTTT
TRBV6-5	.	.	TRBJ2-5	CASSPSRAGETQYF	TGTGCCAGCAGCCCCTCCAGGGCCGGAGAGACCCAGTACTTC
TRBV5-1	many	TRBD2	TRBJ2-3	CASSRASGRTDTQYF	TGCGCCAGCAGTCGCGCTAGCGGTCGCACAGATACGCAGTATTTT
TRBV6-1	many	.	TRBJ2-7	CASSFRDEDPFNSYEQYF	TGTGCCAGCAGTTTCCGGGACGAAGACCCCTTCAATTCCTACGAGCAGTACTTC
TRBV28	.	.	TRBJ2-1	CASRKFSNEQFF	TGTGCCAGCAGAAAATTCTCCAATGAGCAGTTCTTC
TRBV5-4	many	TRBD2	TRBJ2-1	CASSPRLADFNEQFF	TGTGCCAGCAGCCCTAGACTAGCGGACTTCAATGAGCAGTTCTTC
TRBV6-2/TRBV6-3	.	.	TRBJ2-3	CASGPSTTDTQYF	TGTGCCAGCGGGCCCTCTACCACAGATACGCAGTATTTT
TRBV5-4	.	.	TRBJ2-1	CASSLVSENEQFF	TGTGCCAGCAGCTTGGTGTCGGAGAATGAGCAGTTCTTC
TRBV11-2	many	.	TRBJ2-1	CASSPSAYNEQFF	TGTGCCAGCAGCCCCAGTGCTTACAATGAGCAGTTCTTC
TRBV6-1	many	TRBD1	TRBJ1-2	CASSGDSLYGYTF	TGTGCCAGCAGCGGGGACAGCCTCTATGGCTACACCTTC
TRBV2	.	.	TRBJ2-5	CASSFSEETQYF	TGTGCCAGCAGTTTCAGCGAAGAGACCCAGTACTTC
TRBV2	once	.	TRBJ1-5	CASSESLPQAENQPQHF	TGTGCCAGCAGTGAGTCCCTCCCTCAGGCCGAAAATCAGCCCCAGCATTTT
TRBV12-3/TRBV12-4	.	.	TRBJ2-1	CASTPLAQKGNEQFF	TGTGCCAGCACCCCACTAGCCCAAAAGGGCAATGAGCAGTTCTTC
TRBV7-6	few	.	TRBJ2-3	CASKGAYRTDTQYF	TGTGCCAGCAAGGGCGCTTACCGCACAGATACGCAGTATTTT
TRBV20-1	.	TRBD2	TRBJ2-7	CSARRPSGGYEQYF	TGCAGTGCTCGACGGCCCAGCGGGGGGTACGAGCAGTACTTC
TRBV6-2/TRBV6-3	few	.	TRBJ2-1	CASSDPQTGGFYNEQFF	TGTGCCAGCAGTGACCCCCAGACAGGTGGTTTCTACAATGAGCAGTTCTTC
TRBV18	.	TRBD1	TRBJ1-2	CASSPGGQAGGYTF	TGTGCCAGCTCACCAGGCGGACAGGCGGGTGGCTACACCTTC
TRBV29-1	few	TRBD1	TRBJ2-7	CSVDGTGASNSYEQYF	TGCAGCGTTGACGGGACAGGGGCGTCCAACTCCTACGAGCAGTACTTC
TRBV11-2	.	TRBD2	TRBJ2-1	CASRGYGGRVRGNEQFF	TGTGCCAGCAGAGGGTATGGCGGGAGGGTACGAGGGAATGAGCAGTTCTTC
TRBV12-3/TRBV12-4	.	.	TRBJ2-7	CASRPRRRGSSYEQYF	TGTGCCAGCAGACCACGACGGCGAGGAAGCTCCTACGAGCAGTACTTC
TRBV10-3	.	.	TRBJ2-2	CAIRQKNTGELFF	TGTGCCATCAGGCAGAAGAACACCGGGGAGCTGTTTTTT
TRBV23-1	.	.	TRBJ2-7	CASPYYEQYF	TGCGCCAGCCCTTACTACGAGCAGTACTTC
TRBV12-3/TRBV12-4	.	.	TRBJ1-1	CASSQISIRDRSSEAFF	TGTGCCAGCAGTCAGATCTCCATCCGAGACAGGTCCTCTGAAGCTTTCTTT
TRBV20-1	.	.	TRBJ2-2	CSAKGSHGDLNTGELFF	TGCAGTGCTAAGGGATCCCACGGAGACCTTAACACCGGGGAGCTGTTTTTT
TRBV15	.	.	TRBJ1-1	CATSNSYTEAFF	TGTGCCACCAGCAACAGCTACACTGAAGCTTTCTTT
TRBV7-2	few	TRBD1	TRBJ2-3	CASSLDRGTTDTQYF	TGTGCCAGCAGCTTAGACAGGGGCACGACAGATACGCAGTATTTT
TRBV5-1	few	TRBD1	TRBJ1-2	CASSFGQGGYTF	TGCGCCAGCAGCTTCGGACAGGGGGGCTACACCTTC
TRBV7-6	many	.	TRBJ1-4	CASSPRGDPRTNEKLFF	TGTGCCAGCAGCCCCCGGGGGGACCCACGAACTAATGAAAAACTGTTTTTT
TRBV10-1	.	.	TRBJ2-1	CANSGGRRSYNEQFF	TGCGCCAACAGTGGGGGGCGTCGCTCCTACAATGAGCAGTTCTTC
TRBV28	many	TRBD2	TRBJ2-5	CASSLFMRTSGRRETQYF	TGTGCCAGCAGTTTATTCATGAGGACTAGCGGGAGAAGGGAGACCCAGTACTTC
TRBV7-8	few	TRBD2	TRBJ2-5	CASSLASGTIGTQYF	TGTGCCAGCAGCTTAGCTAGCGGGACGATTGGAACCCAGTACTTC
TRBV14	.	.	TRBJ1-2	CASSPTGLYGYTF	TGTGCCAGCAGCCCAACAGGGCTCTATGGCTACACCTTC
TRBV20-1	.	.	TRBJ2-5	CSASLTPTSRRAGTQYF	TGCAGTGCTAGCCTCACTCCGACTAGTCGCCGCGCAGGGACCCAGTACTTC
TRBV27	.	.	TRBJ2-7	CASSFTSRGYEQYF	TGTGCCAGCAGTTTCACGTCCAGGGGATACGAGCAGTACTTC
TRBV15	.	.	TRBJ1-1	CATLSSSNTEAFF	TGTGCCACCTTAAGCTCTTCGAACACTGAAGCTTTCTTT
TRBV12-3/TRBV12-4	.	.	TRBJ2-3	CASSSGPFLDTQYF	TGTGCCAGCAGTTCGGGACCGTTCTTAGATACGCAGTATTTT
TRBV10-3	.	TRBD2	TRBJ2-1	CAIWTSWYNEQFF	TGTGCCATCTGGACTAGCTGGTACAATGAGCAGTTCTTC
TRBV19	few	.	TRBJ1-5	CASSLSLVGNQPQHF	TGTGCCAGTAGTTTGAGCTTGGTGGGCAATCAGCCCCAGCATTTT
TRBV12-3/TRBV12-4	many	TRBD1	TRBJ2-3	CASGGGQETTDTQYF	TGTGCCAGCGGAGGGGGACAGGAGACCACAGATACGCAGTATTTT
TRBV19	.	TRBD2	TRBJ2-1	CASGARGGVYNEQFF	TGTGCCAGTGGGGCGCGGGGGGGCGTATACAATGAGCAGTTCTTC
TRBV13	many	.	TRBJ2-5	CASSYRGETQYF	TGTGCCAGCAGCTATAGGGGAGAGACCCAGTACTTC
TRBV2	.	.	TRBJ1-3	CASSGSRGNTIYF	TGTGCCAGCAGCGGCAGTCGGGGAAACACCATATATTTT
TRBV20-1	many	TRBD1	TRBJ2-7	CSARDRGTGDIEQYF	TGCAGTGCTAGAGATCGTGGGACAGGGGATATCGAGCAGTACTTC
TRBV11-2	.	TRBD2	TRBJ2-1	CASSLDIWGGGRAYNEQFF	TGTGCCAGCAGCTTAGATATTTGGGGCGGGGGAAGGGCTTACAATGAGCAGTTCTTC
TRBV12-5	few	.	TRBJ2-5	CASAPPEVGRETQYF	TGTGCTAGTGCCCCCCCCGAGGTGGGCAGGGAGACCCAGTACTTC
TRBV7-9	many	.	TRBJ2-1	CASSPQGFDEQFF	TGTGCCAGCAGCCCCCAGGGTTTCGATGAGCAGTTCTTC
TRBV25-1	once	.	TRBJ1-6	CASSGPRRLPYNSPLQF	TGTGCCAGCAGTGGCCCCCGTCGGCTTCCCTATAATTCACCCCTCCAGTTT
TRBV7-9	few	TRBD2	TRBJ2-1	CASSLRTSRSEQFF	TGTGCCAGCAGCCTTAGGACTAGTCGGAGTGAGCAGTTCTTC
TRBV20-1	few	TRBD2	TRBJ2-3	CSARGGLAGSTDTQYF	TGCAGTGCTAGGGGTGGACTAGCGGGGAGCACAGATACGCAGTATTTT